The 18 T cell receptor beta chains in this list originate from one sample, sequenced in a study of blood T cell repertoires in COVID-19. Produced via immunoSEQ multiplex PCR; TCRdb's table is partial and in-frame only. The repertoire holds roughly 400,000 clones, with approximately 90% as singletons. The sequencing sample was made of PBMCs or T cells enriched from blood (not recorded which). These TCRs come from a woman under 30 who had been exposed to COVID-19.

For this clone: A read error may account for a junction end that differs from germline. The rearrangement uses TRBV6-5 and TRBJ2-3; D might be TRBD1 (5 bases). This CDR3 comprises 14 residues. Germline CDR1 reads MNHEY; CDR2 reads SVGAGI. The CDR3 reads CASSDSAGLDTQYF. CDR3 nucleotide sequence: TGTGCCAGCAGTGACTCGGCAGGGTTGGATACGCAGTATTTT.

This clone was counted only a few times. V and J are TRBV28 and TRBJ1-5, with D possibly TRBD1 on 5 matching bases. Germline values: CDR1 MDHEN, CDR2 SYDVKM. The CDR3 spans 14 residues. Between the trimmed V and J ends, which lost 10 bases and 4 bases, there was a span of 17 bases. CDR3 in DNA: TGTGCCACCAGACAGTCTCTTTGGAATCAGCCCCAGCATTTT. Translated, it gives CATRQSLWNQPQHF.

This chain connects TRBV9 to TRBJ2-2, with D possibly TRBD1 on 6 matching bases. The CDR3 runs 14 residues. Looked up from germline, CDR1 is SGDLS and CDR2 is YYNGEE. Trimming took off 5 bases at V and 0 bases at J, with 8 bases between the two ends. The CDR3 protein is CASRGQTNTGELFF. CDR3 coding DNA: TGTGCCAGCAGAGGACAGACGAACACCGGGGAGCTGTTTTTT.

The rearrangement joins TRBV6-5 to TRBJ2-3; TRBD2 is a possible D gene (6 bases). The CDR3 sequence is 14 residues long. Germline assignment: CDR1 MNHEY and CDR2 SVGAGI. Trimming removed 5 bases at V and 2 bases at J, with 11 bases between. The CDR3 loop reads CASSRAGTTDTQYF. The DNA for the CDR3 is TGTGCCAGCAGTAGGGCGGGAACCACAGATACGCAGTATTTT.

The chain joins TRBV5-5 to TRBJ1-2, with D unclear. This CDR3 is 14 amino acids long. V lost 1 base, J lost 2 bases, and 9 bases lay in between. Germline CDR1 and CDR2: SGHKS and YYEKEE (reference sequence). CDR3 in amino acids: CASSLLTVNYGYTF. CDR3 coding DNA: TGTGCCAGCAGCTTGTTAACTGTGAACTATGGCTACACCTTC.

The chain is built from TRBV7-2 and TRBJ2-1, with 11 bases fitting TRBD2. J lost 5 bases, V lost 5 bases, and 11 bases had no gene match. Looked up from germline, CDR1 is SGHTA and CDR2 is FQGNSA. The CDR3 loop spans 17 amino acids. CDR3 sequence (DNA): TGTGCCAGCAGCCCCAGCCTGCTAGCGGGAGGAAACAATGAGCAGTTCTTC. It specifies CASSPSLLAGGNNEQFF.

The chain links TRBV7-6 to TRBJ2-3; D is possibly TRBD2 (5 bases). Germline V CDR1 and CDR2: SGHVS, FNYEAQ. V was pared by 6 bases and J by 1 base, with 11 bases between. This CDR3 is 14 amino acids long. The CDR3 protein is CASSTSGGTDTQYF. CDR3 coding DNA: TGTGCCAGCAGTACTTCCGGGGGCACAGATACGCAGTATTTT.

In DNA, the CDR3 is TGTGCCAGCAGTACGCAGCGGGAGTTCACAGATACGCAGTATTTT. Translated, it gives CASSTQREFTDTQYF. This sequence joins TRBV27 and TRBJ2-3; 8 bases match TRBD2. CDR3 length: 15 amino acids. The germline V gene encodes CDR1 MNHEY and CDR2 SMNVEV (reference sequence). The J segment lost 2 bases and the V segment lost 5 bases, leaving 6 bases of the junction unmatched.

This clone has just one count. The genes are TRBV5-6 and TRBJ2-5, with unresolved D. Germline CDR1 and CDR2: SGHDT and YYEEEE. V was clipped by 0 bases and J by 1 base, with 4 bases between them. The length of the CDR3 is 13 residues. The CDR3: CASSLGSQETQYF. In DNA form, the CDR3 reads TGTGCCAGCAGCTTGGGTAGCCAAGAGACCCAGTACTTC.

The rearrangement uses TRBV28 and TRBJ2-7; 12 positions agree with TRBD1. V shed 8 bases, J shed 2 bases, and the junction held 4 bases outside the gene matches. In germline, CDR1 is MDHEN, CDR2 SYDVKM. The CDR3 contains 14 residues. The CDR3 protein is CASRGQGATYEQYF. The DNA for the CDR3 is TGTGCCAGCCGGGGACAGGGGGCCACCTACGAGCAGTACTTC.

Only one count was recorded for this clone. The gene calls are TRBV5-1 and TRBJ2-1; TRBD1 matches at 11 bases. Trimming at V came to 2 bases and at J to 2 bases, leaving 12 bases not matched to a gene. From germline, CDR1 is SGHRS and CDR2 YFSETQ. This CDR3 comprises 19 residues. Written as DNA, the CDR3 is TGCGCCAGCAGCTTACCTCCGGGACAGGGGGTGAAAGCCTACAATGAGCAGTTCTTC. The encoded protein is CASSLPPGQGVKAYNEQFF.

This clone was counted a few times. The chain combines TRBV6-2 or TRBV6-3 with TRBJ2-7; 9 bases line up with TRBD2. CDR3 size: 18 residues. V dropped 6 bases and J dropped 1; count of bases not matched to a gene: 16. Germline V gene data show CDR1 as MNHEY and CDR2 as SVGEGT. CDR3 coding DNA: TGTGCCAGCAGCCCTACCTACGCCAGCGGGAGGAGGTCCTACGAGCAGTACTTC. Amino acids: CASSPTYASGRRSYEQYF.

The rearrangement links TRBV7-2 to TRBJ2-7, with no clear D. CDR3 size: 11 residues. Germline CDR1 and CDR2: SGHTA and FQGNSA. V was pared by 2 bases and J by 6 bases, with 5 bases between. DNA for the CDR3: TGTGCCAGCAGCTTATTCTCCGAGCAGTACTTC. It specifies CASSLFSEQYF.

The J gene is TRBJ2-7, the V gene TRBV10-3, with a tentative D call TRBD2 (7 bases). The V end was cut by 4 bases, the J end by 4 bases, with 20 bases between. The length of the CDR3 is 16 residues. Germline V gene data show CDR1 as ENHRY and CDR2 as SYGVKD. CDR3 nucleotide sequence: TGTGCCATCAGTGCGGGGGGCGAGGTATTTGGGTACGAGCAGTACTTC. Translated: CAISAGGEVFGYEQYF.

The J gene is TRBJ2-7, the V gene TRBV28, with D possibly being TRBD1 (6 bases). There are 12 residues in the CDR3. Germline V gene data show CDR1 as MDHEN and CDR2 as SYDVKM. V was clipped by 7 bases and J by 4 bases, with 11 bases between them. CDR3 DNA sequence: TGTGCCAGCAATCTACAGGGTTACGAGCAGTACTTC. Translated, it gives CASNLQGYEQYF. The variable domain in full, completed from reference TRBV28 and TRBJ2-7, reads DVKVTQSSRYLVKRTGEKVFLECVQDMDHENMFWYRQDPGLGLRLIYFSYDVKMKEKGDIPEGYSVSREKKERFSLILESASTNQTSMYLCASNLQGYEQYFGPGTRLTVT.

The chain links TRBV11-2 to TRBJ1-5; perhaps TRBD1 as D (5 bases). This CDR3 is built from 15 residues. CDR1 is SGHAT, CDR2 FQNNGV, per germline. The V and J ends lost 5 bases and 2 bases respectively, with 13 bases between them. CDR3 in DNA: TGTGCCAGCAGCCAGGCAGGGTATGGCAATCAGCCCCAGCATTTT. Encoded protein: CASSQAGYGNQPQHF.

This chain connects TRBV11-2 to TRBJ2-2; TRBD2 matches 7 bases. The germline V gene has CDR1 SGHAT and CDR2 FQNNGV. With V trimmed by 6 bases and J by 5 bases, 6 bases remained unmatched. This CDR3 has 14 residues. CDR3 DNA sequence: TGTGCCAGCAGACGGGCTAGCGGAACCGGGGAGCTGTTTTTT. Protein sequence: CASRRASGTGELFF.

The CDR3 loop reads CASSRSGAGGSTDTQYF. The DNA for the CDR3 is TGTGCCAGCAGCCGAAGCGGGGCGGGAGGAAGCACAGATACGCAGTATTTT. The chain carries TRBV9 and TRBJ2-3; 8 bases line up with TRBD2. Germline loops: CDR1 SGDLS, CDR2 YYNGEE. The J segment lost 0 bases and the V segment lost 4 bases, leaving 10 bases of the junction unmatched. CDR3 length: 17 amino acids.